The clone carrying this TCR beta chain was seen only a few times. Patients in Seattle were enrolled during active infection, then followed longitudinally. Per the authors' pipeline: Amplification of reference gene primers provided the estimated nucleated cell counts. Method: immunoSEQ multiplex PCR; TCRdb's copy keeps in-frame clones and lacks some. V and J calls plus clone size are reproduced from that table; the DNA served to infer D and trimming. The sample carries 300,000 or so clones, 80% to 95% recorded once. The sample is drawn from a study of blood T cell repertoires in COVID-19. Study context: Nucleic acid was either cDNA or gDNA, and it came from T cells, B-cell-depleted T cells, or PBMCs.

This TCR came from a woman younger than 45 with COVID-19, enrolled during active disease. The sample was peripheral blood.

The CDR3 reads CASQNPQAGGGGELFF. CDR3 DNA sequence: TGTGCCAGCCAGAACCCTCAAGCAGGGGGAGGCGGGGAGCTGTTTTTT. The rearrangement links TRBV7-8 to TRBJ2-2, with D perhaps matching TRBD1 (7 bases). Trimming stripped 8 bases from V and 7 bases from J, with 23 bases between. Germline CDR1 and CDR2: SGHVS and FQNEAQ. CDR3 length: 16 amino acids.